A selection of T cell receptor beta chains follows, all from one sample in a study of T cell repertoires in cytomegalovirus infection. TCRdb used MiXCR to reprocess the reads, holding one entry per CDR3 protein. The sample shows about 97,000 distinct CDR3 sequences, 16% of them seen only once. The sequenced sample consisted of PBMCs. The source is a human donor in good health (CMV status not recorded). Some clones in this sample may be carry-over from other donors' samples. Both conserved end residues are part of each CDR3. Fields, in order: J gene, clone size, D gene, V gene, CDR3 DNA, CDR3 protein. A D gene is named only where the DNA matches it firmly. Expanded clones get a size class; other rows say once, few or many, or leave the size out.

TRBJ1-2	few	-	TRBV19	TGTGCCAGTAGTATAGATGGGACTTCGGGGGGCTATGGCTACACCTTC	CASSIDGTSGGYGYTF
TRBJ2-3	many	-	TRBV7-2	TGTGCCAGCAGCTTTCTACGGGGCGGCACAGATACGCAGTATTTT	CASSFLRGGTDTQYF
TRBJ2-7	-	-	TRBV20-1	TGCAGTACCTTGGGCGAGTGGTCGTACGAGCAGTACTTC	CSTLGEWSYEQYF
TRBJ2-1	-	-	TRBV28	TGTGCCAGCAGCCCGGTGGGAGGGGGCGCTTACAATGAGCAGTTCTTC	CASSPVGGGAYNEQFF
TRBJ2-3	many	TRBD1	TRBV11-2	TGTGCCAGCACCTCTTACAGGGGGCATAGCACAGATACGCAGTATTTT	CASTSYRGHSTDTQYF
TRBJ1-2	few	-	TRBV19	TGTGCCAGTAGTTCCTTACAGGGACGGAGGTATGACTATGGCTACACCTTC	CASSSLQGRRYDYGYTF
TRBJ2-3	many	TRBD2	TRBV2	TGTGCCAGCAGCCGCAGCGGGGGGGCCGCTAAGAGCACAGATACGCAGTATTTT	CASSRSGGAAKSTDTQYF
TRBJ1-1	-	TRBD1	TRBV20-1	TGCAGTGCTAGAGCCAACAGGGGGGAGATTGAAGCTTTCTTT	CSARANRGEIEAFF
TRBJ2-5	many	-	TRBV19	TGTGCCAGTGGGGGACATCAAGAGACCCAGTACTTC	CASGGHQETQYF
TRBJ1-1	-	-	TRBV28	TGTGCCAACAGGCACAGTGGCTCGGACGCTGAAGCTTTCTTT	CANRHSGSDAEAFF
TRBJ1-2	few	-	TRBV7-4	TGTGCCAGCAGCTCGACCCTGGGCCACTATGGCTACACCTTC	CASSSTLGHYGYTF
TRBJ2-1	few	TRBD1	TRBV7-3	TGTGCCAGCAGTCAGAGGGACAGCCCGTGCCGGAAATACAATGAGCAGTTCTTC	CASSQRDSPCRKYNEQFF
TRBJ2-5	many	-	TRBV7-2	TGTGCCAGCAGCTTAGCGTACGGGGCCGAAGAGACCCAGTACTTC	CASSLAYGAEETQYF
TRBJ2-1	many	TRBD2	TRBV7-2	TGTGCCAGCAGCTTAGGGCGGGGGGGCAATGAGCAGTTCTTC	CASSLGRGGNEQFF
TRBJ2-3	many	-	TRBV11-3	TGTGCCAGCAGCCCCTCCTGGGTGGATACGCAGTATTTT	CASSPSWVDTQYF
TRBJ1-1	many	TRBD1	TRBV11-1	TGTGCCAGCCTTCTTGACAGGGGGCCTTACACTGAAGCTTTCTTT	CASLLDRGPYTEAFF
TRBJ1-2	many	-	TRBV15	TGTGCCACCAGTGAATGGTACTATGGCTACACCTTC	CATSEWYYGYTF
TRBJ2-2	few	TRBD2	TRBV4-1	TGCGCCAGCAGCCAAGATATCGGGGGGGCATACACCGGGGAGCTGTTTTTT	CASSQDIGGAYTGELFF
TRBJ1-1	many	TRBD1	TRBV7-6	TGTGCCAGCAGCTCCCGACAGGGAGGGAACACTGAAGCTTTCTTT	CASSSRQGGNTEAFF
TRBJ1-1	-	-	TRBV29-1	TGCAGCACTGGAGGGGAGCCTGAAGCTTTCTTT	CSTGGEPEAFF
TRBJ1-5	-	-	TRBV28	TGTGCCAGCAGTTTGGGGCAGAAAAATCAGCCCCAGCATTTT	CASSLGQKNQPQHF
TRBJ2-3	-	-	TRBV29-1	TGCAGCGCCCGGGGCAGCACAGATACGCAGTATTTT	CSARGSTDTQYF
TRBJ2-5	few	-	TRBV7-2	TGTGCCAGCAGCTTAGTAGGGTCCCAGGTCGGGGTGACCCAGTACTTC	CASSLVGSQVGVTQYF
TRBJ2-1	many	-	TRBV7-8	TGTGCCAGCAGCTCTACCGGGACTCCGAGCTCCTACAATGAGCAGTTCTTC	CASSSTGTPSSYNEQFF
TRBJ2-7	many	-	TRBV7-3	TGTGCCAGCAGCCTCGGGCGGGACAAGCGCTACGAGCAGTACTTC	CASSLGRDKRYEQYF
TRBJ1-1	-	-	TRBV2	TGTGCCAGCAGTGAGCGGAGGAACACTGAAGCTTTCTTT	CASSERRNTEAFF
TRBJ2-3	many	TRBD2	TRBV7-2	TGTGCCAGCAGCTGGCCGGGACTAGCGGTGGATACGCAGTATTTT	CASSWPGLAVDTQYF
TRBJ1-3	many	-	TRBV6-1	TGTGCCAGCACCTGGGGTTCTGGAAACACCATATATTTT	CASTWGSGNTIYF
TRBJ1-5	many	-	TRBV7-2	TGTGCCAGCAGCTTATGGGAGAGGCAGCCCCAGCATTTT	CASSLWERQPQHF
TRBJ1-4	many	-	TRBV4-1	TGCGCCAGCAGCCAACTTTTAAGGGGACGGAATGAAAAACTGTTTTTT	CASSQLLRGRNEKLFF
TRBJ2-7	many	-	TRBV20-1	TGCAGTGCTAGAACTTTCGGAAAGCAGGGCAACTACGAGCAGTACTTC	CSARTFGKQGNYEQYF
TRBJ2-5	many	-	TRBV12-3/TRBV12-4	TGTGCCAGCAGTTTAGTTGGGGCCGGGGGAGAGACCCAGTACTTC	CASSLVGAGGETQYF
TRBJ1-1	-	-	TRBV20-1	TGCAGTGCTCTAGAGGGGGGACACTGGAACACTGAAGCTTTCTTT	CSALEGGHWNTEAFF
TRBJ2-3	-	-	TRBV9	TGTGCCAGCAGAGGGGACGTCCGAGATACGCAGTATTTT	CASRGDVRDTQYF
TRBJ1-1	few	-	TRBV30	TGTGCCTGGAGTGTACAACAGGTCGATCGTGCTTTCTTT	CAWSVQQVDRAFF
TRBJ2-7	-	TRBD1	TRBV20-1	TGCAGTGCTAGTGCGACAGGGAAAACCTACGAGCAGTACTTC	CSASATGKTYEQYF
TRBJ2-1	many	-	TRBV7-2	TGTGCCAGCAGCTTAATAGGGAACAATGAGCAGTTCTTC	CASSLIGNNEQFF
TRBJ2-1	many	-	TRBV7-9	TGTGCCAGCAGCTTAATCTTGGGGACCGGCTCCTACAATGAGCAGTTCTTC	CASSLILGTGSYNEQFF
TRBJ1-4	-	TRBD1	TRBV10-3	TGTGCCATCAAAGATGACAGGGGTAATGAAAAACTGTTTTTT	CAIKDDRGNEKLFF
TRBJ2-3	-	-	TRBV11-2	TGTGCCAGCAGCTTAGACCCCACGCAGTATTTT	CASSLDPTQYF
TRBJ1-1	few	TRBD1	TRBV20-1	TGCAGTGCTAGAGCAGATACAGGGGGCAACACTGAAGCTTTCTTT	CSARADTGGNTEAFF
TRBJ1-2	-	TRBD1	TRBV7-2	TGTGCCAGCAGCCCAGGACAGGGAACTGGCTACACCTTC	CASSPGQGTGYTF
TRBJ1-6	-	-	TRBV2	TGTGCCAGCAGCGGAACCCGTCTTAGCTCCTATAATTCACCCCTCCACTTT	CASSGTRLSSYNSPLHF
TRBJ2-7	many	-	TRBV25-1	TGTGCCAGCAGTGAATCTGGAGGGACGAACTCCTACGAGCAGTACTTC	CASSESGGTNSYEQYF
TRBJ2-7	few	-	TRBV6-2/TRBV6-3	TGTGCCAGCAGTTCGGGCAGGAGCTACGAGCAGTACTTC	CASSSGRSYEQYF
TRBJ1-1	many	-	TRBV11-2	TGTGCCAGCAGCCAAATCGCCGGGGACACTGAAGCTTTCTTT	CASSQIAGDTEAFF
TRBJ1-1	many	-	TRBV11-2	TGTGCCAGCAGCTTACAGGGACTGAACACTGAAGCTTTCTTT	CASSLQGLNTEAFF
TRBJ1-1	many	-	TRBV20-1	TGCAGTGCTAGAGATGAGACTGAAGCTTTCTTT	CSARDETEAFF
TRBJ2-5	-	-	TRBV29-1	TGCAGCGTTGGACAGCTAGAGACCCAGTACTTC	CSVGQLETQYF
TRBJ2-3	many	-	TRBV6-1	TGTGCCAGCAGTGAGGAGCCCACCGCGGATACGCAGTATTTT	CASSEEPTADTQYF
TRBJ2-2	-	TRBD1	TRBV20-1	TGCAGTGCGACAGGGAGTAAGACCGGGGAGCTGTTTTTT	CSATGSKTGELFF